This entry lists 3 T cell receptor beta chains sequenced from one sample in a study of Ad26.COV2.S vaccination and SARS-CoV-2 variants. This table comes from immunoSEQ multiplex PCR, and its TCRdb copy is limited to in-frame clones, with some not included. This table has about 410,000 clones, approximately 90% appearing once. Treatment meaning: roughly 20 received Ad26.COV2.S at low or high dose, single or two shots; roughly five received placebo; per-sample allocation not given. It was on day 63 after the first vaccine or placebo injection that samples were taken. The source was peripheral blood, collected in a trial of Ad26.COV2.S vaccine versus placebo. Receptor source: a person aged 18-65 years who received the Ad26.COV2.S COVID-19 vaccine or a placebo.

This clone was seen a single time. The V gene is TRBV7-2, the J gene TRBJ2-1, with TRBD1 matching 10 bases. Germline loops: CDR1 SGHTA, CDR2 FQGNSA. V shed 2 bases and J 5 bases; nucleotides not matched to a gene: 3. The CDR3 contains 15 residues. CDR3 region: CASSLRQGAHNEQFF. CDR3 DNA sequence: TGTGCCAGCAGCTTAAGACAGGGGGCACACAATGAGCAGTTCTTC.

The gene calls are TRBV5-4 and TRBJ2-1, with TRBD2 identical over 12 bases. Trimming cost V 0 bases and J 9 bases; bases outside gene matches: 4. The CDR3 sequence is 15 residues long. Germline CDR1 is SGHNT and CDR2 is YYREEE (reference sequence). CDR3 nucleotide sequence: TGTGCCAGCAGCTTGGGTGGACTAGCGGGAATTGAGCAGTTCTTC. It yields the protein CASSLGGLAGIEQFF.

This clone was counted a single time. The V and J genes are TRBV19 and TRBJ2-5; possible D gene TRBD1, 5 bases. The CDR3 extends over 15 amino acids. The V gene lost 1 base and the J gene lost 4 bases, with 13 bases spanning the gap. The germline V gene encodes CDR1 LNHDA and CDR2 SQIVND (reference sequence). The CDR3 DNA is TGTGCCAGTAGTATAGGCCCGGGTAGGGGAGAGACCCAGTACTTC. This translates into CASSIGPGRGETQYF. Combining the CDR3 with reference TRBV19 and TRBJ2-5 gives the whole variable domain DGGITQSPKYLFRKEGQNVTLSCEQNLNHDAMYWYRQDPGQGLRLIYYSQIVNDFQKGDIAEGYSVSREKKESFPLTVTSAQKNPTAFYLCASSIGPGRGETQYFGPGTRLLVL.